The 16 T cell receptor beta chains reported below all come from one sample, sequenced in a study of blood T cell repertoires in COVID-19. TCRdb's copy holds only in-frame clones and misses some; the assay was immunoSEQ multiplex PCR. Of about 210,000 clones listed, 70% to 90% are singletons. The sequenced sample was peripheral blood. These TCRs come from a woman older than 75 with acute or convalescent COVID-19.

This clone was detected only once. The chain joins TRBV7-2 to TRBJ1-1; 7 bases map to TRBD1. The CDR3 consists of 14 residues. Germline V gene sequence: CDR1 SGHTA, CDR2 FQGNSA. V trimming: 5 bases; J trimming: 6 bases; junction bases outside the gene matches: 9. In nucleotides, the CDR3 is TGTGCCAGCAGCCCCTTTGCGACAGGGCCTGAAGCTTTCTTT. As protein: CASSPFATGPEAFF.

The chain uses TRBV5-8 and TRBJ1-6; D gene ambiguous. This CDR3 has 11 residues. V lost 4 bases and J lost 13, with 9 bases in between. Germline CDR1 is SGHTS and CDR2 is YDEGEE. Written as DNA, the CDR3 is TGTGCCAGCAGCCCACTCCACCCCCTCCACTTT. Its protein product is CASSPLHPLHF.

V and J are TRBV5-6 and TRBJ1-3, with 7 positions matching TRBD1. CDR3 length equals 13 residues. With 4 bases clipped from V and 6 bases from J, the junction kept 4 bases outside the gene matches. From germline, CDR1 is SGHDT and CDR2 YYEEEE. CDR3 sequence reads: CASSGDSLNTIYF. CDR3 nucleotides: TGTGCCAGCAGCGGGGACAGTTTAAACACCATATATTTT.

The chain has TRBV4-1 and TRBJ2-1; D unclear. The CDR3 covers 13 residues. The V gene lost 1 base and the J gene lost 9 bases, with 10 bases spanning the gap. CDR1 and CDR2 (germline): MGHRA, YSYEKL. As DNA, the CDR3 is TGCGCCAGCAGCCAAGCGAGGATGGGTGAGCAGTTCTTC. It translates to CASSQARMGEQFF.

In DNA, the CDR3 is TGTGCCAGCTCACCACGGGACAGGGTGGATACTAACTATGGCTACACCTTC. Translated, it gives CASSPRDRVDTNYGYTF. The chain is built from TRBV18 and TRBJ1-2; 9 nucleotides align to TRBD1. There are 17 residues in the CDR3. CDR1 is KGHSH, CDR2 LQKENI, per germline. V lost 1 base to trimming and J lost 0 bases; unmatched junction nucleotides: 6. Complete variable domain (other parts from reference TRBV18 and TRBJ1-2): NAGVMQNPRHLVRRRGQEARLRCSPMKGHSHVYWYRQLPEEGLKFMVYLQKENIIDESGMPKERFSAEFPKEGPSILRIQQVVRGDSAAYFCASSPRDRVDTNYGYTFGSGTRLTVV.

This chain connects TRBV11-2 to TRBJ2-2, with TRBD1 matching 12 bases. This CDR3 has 15 residues. CDR1 and CDR2 from the germline V gene are SGHAT and FQNNGV. V lost 5 bases and J lost 7; bases outside the gene matches: 5. CDR3 sequence (DNA): TGTGCCAGCAGCGGGGACAGGGGGCTTGTCGGGGAGCTGTTTTTT. Residues: CASSGDRGLVGELFF.

This rearrangement joins TRBV6-5 to TRBJ2-3, with a possible D match to TRBD1 (5 bases). Germline lookup yields CDR1 MNHEY and CDR2 SVGAGI. The CDR3 runs 14 residues. Between the trimmed V and J ends, which lost 8 bases and 3 bases, there was a span of 15 bases. The CDR3 sequence: CASSRLGLTDTQYF. DNA of the CDR3: TGTGCCAGCTCAAGACTGGGGCTTACAGATACGCAGTATTTT.

The rearrangement links TRBV30 to TRBJ2-5, with D possibly being TRBD1 (5 bases). The CDR3 is 15 residues long. V was trimmed by 4 bases and J by 5 bases, leaving 20 bases between them. The germline CDR1 and CDR2 sequences are GTSNPN and SVGIG (reference sequence). The CDR3: CAWTDQGSPIETQYF. In DNA, the CDR3 is TGTGCCTGGACAGACCAGGGCTCCCCGATCGAGACCCAGTACTTC.

The rearrangement links TRBV28 to TRBJ1-5; TRBD1 matches at 7 bases. The CDR3 is 17 amino acids. In germline, CDR1 is MDHEN, CDR2 SYDVKM. Trimming took 5 bases from V and 1 from J; bases not matched to a gene: 11. The DNA of the CDR3 is TGTGCCAGCAGTCTCTGGACAGGTTTAATCAGCAATCAGCCCCAGCATTTT. Its translation is CASSLWTGLISNQPQHF.

This rearrangement joins TRBV28 to TRBJ1-2; D may be TRBD1 (6 bases). Germline assignment: CDR1 MDHEN and CDR2 SYDVKM. V lost 0 bases, J lost 2 bases, and 10 bases lay in between. This CDR3 spans 15 amino acids. In DNA form, the CDR3 reads TGTGCCAGCAGTTTATGGACAGGCGGGAACTATGGCTACACCTTC. It is translated as CASSLWTGGNYGYTF.

CDR3 loop: CASSSLGTGAEKLFF. CDR3 coding DNA: TGTGCCAGCAGTTCCCTCGGGACAGGGGCGGAAAAACTGTTTTTT. The chain employs TRBV28 and TRBJ1-4; 10 nucleotides agree with TRBD1. Trimming cost V 4 bases and J 8 bases; bases outside gene matches: 7. The germline gives CDR1 MDHEN, CDR2 SYDVKM. This CDR3 spans 15 amino acids.

The chain carries TRBV24-1 and TRBJ1-1, with a weak D call TRBD1 (5 bases). The germline V and J ends were trimmed by 9 bases and 1 base, with 14 bases remaining between them. The CDR3 runs 14 residues. Germline CDR1 and CDR2: KGHDR and SFDVKD. CDR3 residues: CATQPREGNTEAFF. The DNA of the CDR3 is TGTGCCACCCAACCCAGGGAAGGGAACACTGAAGCTTTCTTT.

This chain links TRBV18 with TRBJ2-3, with TRBD2 as a possible D gene (5 bases). V was trimmed by 4 bases and J by 3 bases, leaving 14 bases between them. This CDR3 is built from 15 residues. Germline CDR1 reads KGHSH; CDR2 reads LQKENI. The CDR3 DNA reads TGTGCCAGCTCACTACACCTAGGCGGGACAGATACGCAGTATTTT. Its protein product is CASSLHLGGTDTQYF.

This clone appeared a single time. The chain carries TRBV7-9 and TRBJ2-2, with 8 bases fitting TRBD1. Germline V CDR1 and CDR2: SEHNR, FQNEAQ (reference sequence). The trim removed 3 bases at V and 6 bases at J, leaving 12 bases unmatched. The CDR3 is 17 amino acids. The CDR3 spells CASSFNFLTGESGELFF. In nucleotides, the CDR3 is TGTGCCAGCAGCTTCAATTTCTTGACAGGGGAGTCCGGGGAGCTGTTTTTT.

This rearrangement joins TRBV7-8 to TRBJ2-3; 7 nucleotides align to TRBD1. The CDR3 length is 15 residues. CDR1 is SGHVS, CDR2 FQNEAQ, per germline. The V gene end was trimmed by 6 bases and the J gene end by 1 base; junction bases not matched to a gene: 7. The chain's CDR3 is CASRSTGARTDTQYF. The DNA of the CDR3 is TGTGCCAGCAGATCTACAGGGGCACGCACAGATACGCAGTATTTT. Full variable domain (missing parts from reference TRBV7-8 and TRBJ2-3): GAGVSQSPRYKVAKRGQDVALRCDPISGHVSLFWYQQALGQGPEFLTYFQNEAQLDKSGLPSDRFFAERPEGSVSTLKIQRTQQEDSAVYLCASRSTGARTDTQYFGPGTRLTVL.

This clone was observed a single time. The chain joins TRBV14 to TRBJ2-1; TRBD2 aligns across 11 bases. The germline CDR1 and CDR2 sequences are SGHDN and FVKESK. Germline trimming cut 4 bases from V and 4 bases from J; bases unmatched to any gene: 3. The CDR3 sequence is 15 residues long. This CDR3 reads CASSPRLAGYNEQFF. The CDR3 DNA reads TGTGCCAGCAGCCCGCGACTAGCGGGATACAATGAGCAGTTCTTC.